These 9 T cell receptor beta chains share one sample of origin, sequenced in a study of T cell responses to AZD1222 COVID-19 vaccine. TCRdb's table, derived via immunoSEQ multiplex PCR, lists solely in-frame clones and lacks some. The data hold 75,000 to 95,000 clones, with just over 90% observed a single time. The sample consisted of peripheral blood, taken on day 0 of MenACWY control vaccination. These receptors were collected from an adult in good health.

The chain recombines TRBV28 with TRBJ1-5; possible D gene TRBD1, 5 bases. The germline V gene encodes CDR1 MDHEN and CDR2 SYDVKM. The CDR3 has 13 amino acids. V gave up 7 bases and J gave up 4 bases, with 11 bases separating them. The CDR3 region has the DNA TGTGCCAGCACCCAGGGCTATAATCAGCCCCAGCATTTT. Amino acid sequence: CASTQGYNQPQHF. The whole variable domain, remainder taken from reference TRBV28 and TRBJ1-5, is DVKVTQSSRYLVKRTGEKVFLECVQDMDHENMFWYRQDPGLGLRLIYFSYDVKMKEKGDIPEGYSVSREKKERFSLILESASTNQTSMYLCASTQGYNQPQHFGDGTRLSIL.

This rearrangement joins TRBV5-8 to TRBJ1-5; 7 positions match TRBD1. The junction had 15 bases not matched to a gene; V was cut back by 4 bases and J by 11 bases. Germline V gene lookup returns CDR1 SGHTS and CDR2 YDEGEE. The CDR3 runs 15 residues. This CDR3 reads CASSGIRGSRGAQHF. CDR3 DNA: TGTGCCAGCAGCGGAATCAGGGGTTCCAGGGGGGCCCAGCATTTT.

The chain is built from TRBV6-1 and TRBJ1-1; weak D call: TRBD1 (6 bases). V was trimmed by 7 bases and J by 3 bases, leaving 15 bases between them. CDR3 length: 14 amino acids. From germline, CDR1 is MNHNS and CDR2 SASEGT. CDR3 in amino acids: CASTTGNGYTEAFF. The DNA for the CDR3 is TGTGCCAGCACCACAGGGAATGGTTACACTGAAGCTTTCTTT.

CDR3 protein: CASGGGNQPQHF. CDR3 DNA: TGTGCCAGCGGGGGCGGCAATCAGCCCCAGCATTTT. The chain employs TRBV28 and TRBJ1-5; D is perhaps TRBD1 (6 bases). The germline V gene encodes CDR1 MDHEN and CDR2 SYDVKM. CDR3 length: 12 amino acids. V lost 8 bases to trimming and J lost 2 bases, with 7 bases between them.

CDR3: CASSIVSGNSNQPQHF. The CDR3 coding sequence is TGTGCCAGTAGTATAGTTTCAGGGAACAGCAATCAGCCCCAGCATTTT. The V gene is TRBV19, the J gene TRBJ1-5; tentatively, D is TRBD1 (5 bases). V was trimmed by 1 base and J by 1 base, leaving 11 bases between them. Looked up from germline, CDR1 is LNHDA and CDR2 is SQIVND (reference sequence). This CDR3 comprises 16 residues.

J is TRBJ2-2 and V is TRBV7-7, with 8 bases aligning to TRBD2. Looked up from germline, CDR1 is SSHAT and CDR2 is FNYEAQ (reference sequence). V dropped 5 bases and J dropped 5; count of bases not matched to a gene: 16. This CDR3 region has 18 residues. This CDR3 is CASSPLPANRGGTGELFF. For the CDR3, the DNA is TGTGCCAGCAGCCCCTTACCCGCTAATCGCGGGGGGACCGGGGAGCTGTTTTTT.

This clone was observed once. This rearrangement joins TRBV18 to TRBJ2-2, with D hard to call. The CDR3 sequence is 15 residues long. V dropped 3 bases and J dropped 6 bases, with 14 bases sitting between them. Germline V gene data show CDR1 as KGHSH and CDR2 as LQKENI. The DNA of the CDR3 is TGTGCCAGCTCACCCTTGGAATGGGAAGCCGGGGAGCTGTTTTTT. It is translated as CASSPLEWEAGELFF.

This chain joins TRBV28 and TRBJ2-7, with unresolved D. The CDR3 spans 14 residues. Germline CDR1 is MDHEN and CDR2 is SYDVKM. Trimming pared 4 bases from V and 3 bases from J, leaving 13 bases between. CDR3 DNA: TGTGCCAGCAGTTCATCCAGGCCGGGCTACGAGCAGTACTTC. The encoded protein is CASSSSRPGYEQYF.

The rearrangement uses TRBV25-1 and TRBJ1-6; a weak D match, TRBD1 (5 bases). Trimming left V 1 base short and J 7 bases short, with 11 bases between. The germline V gene has CDR1 MGHDK and CDR2 SYGVNS. CDR3 length equals 15 residues. CDR3 nucleotide sequence: TGTGCCAGCAGTGAATTTAGGGGAGACAATTCACCCCTCCACTTT. Translating it yields CASSEFRGDNSPLHF.